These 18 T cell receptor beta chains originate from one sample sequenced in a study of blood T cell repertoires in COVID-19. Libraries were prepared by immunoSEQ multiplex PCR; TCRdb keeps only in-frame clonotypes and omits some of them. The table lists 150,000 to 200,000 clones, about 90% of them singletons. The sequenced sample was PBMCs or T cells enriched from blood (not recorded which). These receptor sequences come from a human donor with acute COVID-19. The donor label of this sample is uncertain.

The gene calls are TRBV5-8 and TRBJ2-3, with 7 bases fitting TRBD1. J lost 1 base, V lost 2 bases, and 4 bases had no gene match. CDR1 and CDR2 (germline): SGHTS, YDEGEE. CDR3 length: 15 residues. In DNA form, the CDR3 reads TGTGCCAGCAGCTTAAGGGACAGAGGCACAGATACGCAGTATTTT. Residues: CASSLRDRGTDTQYF.

CDR3 DNA: TGCGCCAGCAGCTCGACAGGGGTGAACACTGAAGCTTTCTTT. Protein sequence: CASSSTGVNTEAFF. The rearrangement links TRBV5-1 to TRBJ1-1; 8 bases agree with TRBD1. Looked up from germline, CDR1 is SGHRS and CDR2 is YFSETQ. V lost 3 bases and J lost 0; bases outside the gene matches: 1. The CDR3 runs 14 residues.

The CDR3 coding sequence is TGTGCCTGGAGTCCAGGGTTTTCGGCCCAGTACTTC. It is translated as CAWSPGFSAQYF. The chain joins TRBV30 to TRBJ2-5, with D possibly matching TRBD1 (5 bases). CDR1 is GTSNPN, CDR2 SVGIG, per germline (reference sequence). The CDR3 has 12 residues. V lost 2 bases and J 9 bases, leaving 13 bases between the germline ends.

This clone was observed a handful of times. The CDR3 sequence is CAWSADRGNQPQHF. CDR3 sequence (DNA): TGTGCCTGGAGTGCGGACAGGGGCAATCAGCCCCAGCATTTT. The chain employs TRBV30 and TRBJ1-5, with 8 positions matching TRBD1. Germline V lookup: CDR1 GTSNPN, CDR2 SVGIG (reference sequence). The V and J ends lost 1 base and 2 bases, in that order; junction bases with no gene match: 1. CDR3 length: 14 residues. Based on the CDR3 plus reference TRBV30 and TRBJ1-5, the full variable domain is SQTIHQWPATLVQPVGSPLSLECTVEGTSNPNLYWYRQAAGRGLQLLFYSVGIGQISSEVPQNLSASRPQDRQFILSSKKLLLSDSGFYLCAWSADRGNQPQHFGDGTRLSIL.

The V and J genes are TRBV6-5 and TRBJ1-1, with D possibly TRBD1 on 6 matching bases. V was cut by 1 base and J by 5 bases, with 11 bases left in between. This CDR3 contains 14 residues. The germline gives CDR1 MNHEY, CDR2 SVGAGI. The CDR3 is CASSYLDRPTEAFF. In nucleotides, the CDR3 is TGTGCCAGCAGTTACTTAGACAGGCCTACTGAAGCTTTCTTT.

The CDR3 coding sequence is TGCGCCAGCAGCCTTACTGGACAGACCGCCCGAGAGACCCAGTACTTC. This sequence encodes CASSLTGQTARETQYF. This chain joins TRBV5-1 and TRBJ2-5; tentatively, D is TRBD1 (6 bases). The CDR3 runs to 16 residues. The germline gives CDR1 SGHRS, CDR2 YFSETQ. The germline V and J ends were trimmed by 4 bases and 4 bases, with 20 bases remaining between them.

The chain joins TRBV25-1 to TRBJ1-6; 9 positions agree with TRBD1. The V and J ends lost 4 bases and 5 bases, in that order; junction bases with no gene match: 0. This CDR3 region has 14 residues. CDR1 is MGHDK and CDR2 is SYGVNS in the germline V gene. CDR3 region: CASSGDRDNSPLHF. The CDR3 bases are TGTGCCAGCAGTGGGGACAGGGATAATTCACCCCTCCACTTT.

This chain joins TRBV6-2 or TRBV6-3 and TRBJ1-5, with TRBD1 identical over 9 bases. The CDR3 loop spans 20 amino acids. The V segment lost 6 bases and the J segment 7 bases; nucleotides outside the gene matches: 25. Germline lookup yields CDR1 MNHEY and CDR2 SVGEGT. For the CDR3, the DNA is TGTGCCAGCAGCCCCCGTGGGTTTGGGACAGGGAGGATCGTAGTGCAGCCCCAGCATTTT. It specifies CASSPRGFGTGRIVVQPQHF.

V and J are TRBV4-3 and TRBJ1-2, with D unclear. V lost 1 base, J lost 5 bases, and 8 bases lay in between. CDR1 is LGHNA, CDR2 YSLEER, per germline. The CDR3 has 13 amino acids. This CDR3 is CASSQAPGYGYTF. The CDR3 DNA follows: TGCGCCAGCAGCCAAGCCCCCGGGTATGGCTACACCTTC.

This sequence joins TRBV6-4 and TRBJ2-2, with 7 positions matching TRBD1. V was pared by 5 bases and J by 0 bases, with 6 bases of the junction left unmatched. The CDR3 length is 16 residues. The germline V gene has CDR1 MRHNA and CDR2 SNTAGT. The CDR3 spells CASSSQGPANTGELFF. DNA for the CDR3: TGTGCCAGCAGTTCACAGGGGCCCGCGAACACCGGGGAGCTGTTTTTT.

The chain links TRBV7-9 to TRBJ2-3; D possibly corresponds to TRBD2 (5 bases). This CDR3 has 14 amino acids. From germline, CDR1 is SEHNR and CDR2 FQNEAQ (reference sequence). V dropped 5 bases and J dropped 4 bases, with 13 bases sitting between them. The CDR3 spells CASSPRGGADTQYF. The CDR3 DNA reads TGTGCCAGCAGCCCTCGAGGAGGTGCAGATACGCAGTATTTT.

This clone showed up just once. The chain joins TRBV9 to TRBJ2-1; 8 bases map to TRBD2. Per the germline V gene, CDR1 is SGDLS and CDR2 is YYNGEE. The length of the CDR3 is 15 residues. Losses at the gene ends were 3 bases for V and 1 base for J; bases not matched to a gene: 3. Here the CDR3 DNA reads TGTGCCAGCAGCGACGCGGGGGGTTCCTACAATGAGCAGTTCTTC. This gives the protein CASSDAGGSYNEQFF.

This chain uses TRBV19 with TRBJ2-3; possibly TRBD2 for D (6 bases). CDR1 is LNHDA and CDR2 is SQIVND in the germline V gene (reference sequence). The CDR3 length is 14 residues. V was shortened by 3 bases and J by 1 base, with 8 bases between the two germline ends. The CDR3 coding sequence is TGTGCCAGTAGTATGGCTAGCGGCACAGATACGCAGTATTTT. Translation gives CASSMASGTDTQYF.

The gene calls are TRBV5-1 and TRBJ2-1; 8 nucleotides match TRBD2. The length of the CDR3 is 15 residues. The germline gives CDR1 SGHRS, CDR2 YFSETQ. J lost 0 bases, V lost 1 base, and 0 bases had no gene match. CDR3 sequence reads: CASSLTSGSYNEQFF. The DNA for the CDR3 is TGCGCCAGCAGCTTGACTAGCGGCTCCTACAATGAGCAGTTCTTC.

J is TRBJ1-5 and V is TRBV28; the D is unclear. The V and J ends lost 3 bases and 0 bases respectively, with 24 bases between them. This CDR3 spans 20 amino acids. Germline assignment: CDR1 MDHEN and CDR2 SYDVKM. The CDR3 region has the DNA TGTGCCAGCAGTTTGTCGACGGGATTAGGGCCACCTGATAGCAATCAGCCCCAGCATTTT. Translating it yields CASSLSTGLGPPDSNQPQHF.

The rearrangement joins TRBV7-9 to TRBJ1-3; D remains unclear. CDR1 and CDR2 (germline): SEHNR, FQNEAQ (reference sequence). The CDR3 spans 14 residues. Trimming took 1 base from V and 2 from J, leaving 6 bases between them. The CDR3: CASSLGTAGNTIYF. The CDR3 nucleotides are TGTGCCAGCAGCTTAGGAACGGCTGGAAACACCATATATTTT.

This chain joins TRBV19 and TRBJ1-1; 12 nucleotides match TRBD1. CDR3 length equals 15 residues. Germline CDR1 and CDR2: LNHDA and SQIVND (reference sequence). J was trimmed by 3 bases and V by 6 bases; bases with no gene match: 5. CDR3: CASRGQGAGDTEAFF. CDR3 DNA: TGTGCCAGTAGGGGACAGGGGGCTGGGGACACTGAAGCTTTCTTT.

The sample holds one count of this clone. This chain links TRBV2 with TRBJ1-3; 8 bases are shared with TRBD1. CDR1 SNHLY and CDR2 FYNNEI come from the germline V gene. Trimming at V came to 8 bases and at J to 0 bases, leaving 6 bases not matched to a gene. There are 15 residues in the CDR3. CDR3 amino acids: CASGGQGLSGNTIYF. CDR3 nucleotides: TGTGCCAGCGGTGGACAGGGCCTCTCTGGAAACACCATATATTTT.